Detailed here is one T cell receptor (beta chain). Its antigen is undetermined. One end of the junction varies from germline; a read error may be responsible. These data are taken from a study of OX40 agonist ivuxolimab in advanced cancers. Regarding the study as a whole: Averaged across samples, CD8+ T cells carried more expanded clones than CD4+ did.

Assay: immunoSEQ multiplex PCR; the TCRdb copy retains only in-frame clones and omits some. The table lists 60,000 or so clones, around 85% of them singletons, with roughly 0.9% in the top ten. The CDR3 is made up of 17 amino acids. In germline, CDR1 is SGHVS, CDR2 FQNEAQ. This material consisted of CD4+ or CD8+ T cells sorted from blood, taken in a trial of the OX40 agonist ivuxolimab. The clonotype originates from an adult with an advanced solid tumor such as melanoma, head and neck, liver or kidney cancer. The chain carries TRBV7-8 and TRBJ2-2; 9 bases align to TRBD1. Here the CDR3 reads CASSLLLPDRGTRELFF. CDR3 DNA sequence: TGTGCCAGCAGCCTACTCCTACCGGACAGGGGCACCCGGGAGCTGTTTTTT.